This T cell receptor (beta chain) is from a study of early T cells in non-severe SARS-CoV-2 infection. General study results and limits: In VDJdb matching, anti-spike CD8 responses were favored while private and CD4 specificities went missing.

The CDR3 has 20 amino acids. Germline values: CDR1 DFQATT, CDR2 SNEGSKA (reference sequence). The J segment lost 1 base and the V segment lost 5 bases, leaving 22 bases of the junction unmatched. Unique molecular identifiers were added to individual cDNA molecules. TCRdb used MiXCR to reprocess the 5' RACE reads, holding one entry per CDR3 protein. Seen here are tens of thousands of distinct CDR3 sequences, 10% to 15% observed once, and the top ten hold 3.9%. This clonotype was seen many times. What it binds is unknown. The sequencing sample was made of whole blood. This rearrangement joins TRBV20-1 to TRBJ2-1; 8 bases match TRBD2. The receptor comes from an adult who was a healthcare worker with PCR-confirmed SARS-CoV-2 infection or an uninfected control (not recorded which). CDR3 in DNA: TGCAGTGCTCGTATCCTGATTACTAGCGGCCCTGAGCGGTCCTACAATGAGCAGTTCTTC. This codes for CSARILITSGPERSYNEQFF.